The rows below give T cell receptor beta chains drawn from one sample of a study of OX40 agonist ivuxolimab in advanced cancers. Repertoires were generated with immunoSEQ multiplex PCR, while TCRdb's copy carries only in-frame clones and drops some. The sample yields over 35,000 clones, about 86% seen once. Source: CD4+ or CD8+ T cells sorted from blood, taken in a trial of the OX40 agonist ivuxolimab. The receptors were sampled from an adult with an advanced solid tumor such as melanoma, head and neck, liver or kidney cancer. The CDR3 runs from the conserved cysteine through the conserved F or W. D genes are given only for firm matches. Size values are once, few and many counts, or a class for expanded clones, and some rows have none.

13,TRBV11-1,TRBJ1-1,.,.,CASSRRMNTEAFF,TGTGCCAGCTCCCGGAGGATGAACACTGAAGCTTTCTTT
17,TRBV9,TRBJ2-4,.,TRBD2,CASSAPGASGSGNIQYF,TGTGCCAGCAGCGCTCCGGGTGCTAGCGGGAGTGGAAACATTCAGTACTTC
11,TRBV7-9,TRBJ1-1,once,.,CASSRQRRAFF,TGTGCCAGCAGCCGACAGAGACGGGCTTTCTTT
14,TRBV2,TRBJ2-3,.,.,CASTWAQRADTQYF,TGTGCCAGCACCTGGGCACAACGGGCAGATACGCAGTATTTT
14,TRBV6-1,TRBJ1-6,once,TRBD1,CASIRTGPDSPLHF,TGTGCCAGCATAAGGACAGGCCCTGATTCACCCCTCCACTTT
12,TRBV18,TRBJ1-5,.,.,CASSPNNQPQHF,TGTGCCAGCTCACCAAACAATCAGCCCCAGCATTTT
14,TRBV6-6,TRBJ2-7,.,.,CASRFAGQNYEQYF,TGTGCCAGCCGGTTTGCAGGGCAGAACTACGAGCAGTACTTC
14,TRBV21-1,TRBJ2-7,.,.,CASSKSVGGGEQYF,TGTGCCAGCAGCAAGAGTGTGGGGGGCGGCGAGCAGTACTTC
13,TRBV11-2,TRBJ1-3,.,.,CASSFPGGNTIYF,TGTGCCAGCAGCTTCCCGGGTGGAAACACCATATATTTT
13,TRBV5-4,TRBJ2-5,.,.,CASSQQIQETQYF,TGTGCCAGCAGCCAACAGATCCAAGAGACCCAGTACTTC
14,TRBV2,TRBJ1-6,.,.,CASRGGGNGSPLHF,TGTGCCAGCAGGGGAGGGGGAAACGGGTCACCCCTCCACTTT
13,TRBV19,TRBJ2-5,.,TRBD2,CASSPRTRETQYF,TGTGCCAGTAGTCCTCGGACTAGAGAGACCCAGTACTTC
14,TRBV5-6,TRBJ2-5,.,.,CASSPMDSQETQYF,TGTGCCAGCAGCCCTATGGACAGTCAAGAGACCCAGTACTTC
15,TRBV4-2,TRBJ1-3,once,.,CASSHPDSSGNTIYF,TGTGCCAGCAGCCATCCCGACAGCTCTGGAAACACCATATATTTT
14,TRBV5-1,TRBJ2-3,.,.,CASRTGFSTDTQYF,TGCGCCAGCAGAACAGGTTTTAGCACAGATACGCAGTATTTT
14,TRBV2,TRBJ2-5,.,.,CASRGTLAHETQYF,TGTGCCAGCAGGGGGACTTTAGCCCACGAGACCCAGTACTTC
17,TRBV27,TRBJ1-1,once,TRBD1,CASSLPRTGGSNTEAFF,TGTGCCAGCAGTTTACCTCGGACAGGGGGCTCGAACACTGAAGCTTTCTTT
16,TRBV6-1,TRBJ2-7,few,TRBD2,CASSEQPRGAGEEQYF,TGTGCCAGCAGTGAACAGCCCCGGGGAGCGGGAGAGGAGCAGTACTTC
12,TRBV14,TRBJ2-1,.,.,CASRRLDNEQFF,TGTGCCAGCAGGCGACTTGACAATGAGCAGTTCTTC
18,TRBV7-7,TRBJ2-7,.,TRBD2,CASSPRTSGGASSYEQYF,TGTGCCAGCAGCCCCCGGACTAGCGGGGGGGCCAGCTCCTACGAGCAGTACTTC
14,TRBV6-6,TRBJ2-7,.,.,CASSYLDSPGPQYF,TGTGCCAGCAGTTACTTGGACAGCCCGGGGCCGCAGTACTTC
13,TRBV6-6,TRBJ1-6,few,.,CASSYSGARALHF,TGTGCCAGCAGTTACTCGGGGGCGCGGGCCCTCCACTTT
16,TRBV28,TRBJ1-4,.,.,CASSLYGGGANEKLFF,TGTGCCAGCAGTTTGTACGGGGGAGGAGCGAATGAAAAACTGTTTTTT